The 2 T cell receptor beta chains given below trace back to one sample, sequenced in a study of T cell responses to AZD1222 COVID-19 vaccine. Clones were sequenced by immunoSEQ multiplex PCR, and TCRdb holds only the in-frame ones, with some missing. The sample includes about 150,000 clones, 90% of them seen just once. The sample here was peripheral blood, taken 28 days after the second AZD1222 dose. The origin of the receptors is an adult who received the AZD1222 COVID-19 vaccine.

This chain uses TRBV4-2 with TRBJ2-3, with 7 bases lining up with TRBD2. The CDR3 totals 16 residues. Germline trimming cut 0 bases from V and 5 bases from J; bases unmatched to any gene: 8. Germline CDR1 is LGHNA and CDR2 is YNFKEQ. The CDR3 nucleotides are TGTGCCAGCAGCCAAGATCTCGCGGGAGAAGGAGATACGCAGTATTTT. Its protein is CASSQDLAGEGDTQYF.

This rearrangement joins TRBV30 to TRBJ1-4; tentatively, D is TRBD1 (6 bases). Germline assignment: CDR1 GTSNPN and CDR2 SVGIG (reference sequence). V was cut by 7 bases and J by 0 bases, with 12 bases left in between. The CDR3 sequence is 14 residues long. The CDR3 loop reads CASLTGTTNEKLFF. The CDR3 DNA sequence: TGTGCCTCCCTAACAGGGACAACTAATGAAAAACTGTTTTTT.